The 26 T cell receptor beta chains reported below all come from one sample, sequenced in a study of shared clonotypes between healthy human individuals. Sequencing was performed with immunoSEQ multiplex PCR; in TCRdb, only in-frame clones are kept and a portion is missing. The profile shows about 1.1 million clones, roughly 74% of them singletons. Sequencing input: memory CD4+ T cells from PBMCs. Subset here: CD45RA-negative fraction. Receptors were obtained from a man between 18 and 35 years old in good health. Some clones in this sample may be carry-over from other donors' samples.

This chain uses TRBV5-1 with TRBJ1-1; TRBD1 matches at 9 bases. This CDR3 is 15 amino acids long. The germline V gene has CDR1 SGHRS and CDR2 YFSETQ. The J segment lost 0 bases and the V segment lost 4 bases, leaving 4 bases of the junction unmatched. The CDR3 coding sequence is TGCGCCAGCAGCCCCCGGGACAGGGTGAACACTGAAGCTTTCTTT. This sequence encodes CASSPRDRVNTEAFF. Looking up the rest from reference TRBV5-1 and TRBJ1-1 gives the full variable domain: KAGVTQTPRYLIKTRGQQVTLSCSPISGHRSVSWYQQTPGQGLQFLFEYFSETQRNKGNFPGRFSGRQFSNSRSEMNVSTLELGDSALYLCASSPRDRVNTEAFFGQGTRLTVV.

DNA for the CDR3: TGTGCCAGCACGATTAGCGGGAGCTCCTACAATGAGCAGTTCTTC. Translated, it gives CASTISGSSYNEQFF. This chain links TRBV5-4 with TRBJ2-1, with TRBD2 identical over 9 bases. The CDR3 consists of 15 residues. Germline V gives CDR1 SGHNT, CDR2 YYREEE (reference sequence). Losses at the gene ends were 6 bases for V and 0 bases for J; bases not matched to a gene: 4.

The rearrangement links TRBV28 to TRBJ1-1; TRBD1 is a possible D gene (5 bases). This CDR3 is built from 14 residues. Trimming removed 6 bases at V and 4 bases at J, with 15 bases between. Germline lookup yields CDR1 MDHEN and CDR2 SYDVKM. CDR3 nucleotides: TGTGCCAGCAGATCGGGGCTCCGGAGCACTGAAGCTTTCTTT. Amino acids: CASRSGLRSTEAFF.

Of note for this clone: A read error may explain this, as a much larger clone is one base away. The chain is built from TRBV27 and TRBJ1-1; D unclear. CDR1 MNHEY and CDR2 SMNVEV come from the germline V gene (reference sequence). The length of the CDR3 is 13 residues. The V end was cut by 5 bases, the J end by 1 base, with 8 bases between. The CDR3 spells CASSRHRNTEAFF. The CDR3 DNA follows: TGTGCCAGCAGTCGGCACAGGAACACTGAAGCTTTCTTT.

The rearrangement uses TRBV19 and TRBJ2-3, with D possibly being TRBD1 (6 bases). Germline V gives CDR1 LNHDA, CDR2 SQIVND (reference sequence). The CDR3 spans 14 residues. Trimming removed 3 bases from V and 3 bases from J, with 10 bases in between. The CDR3 reads CASSIRGQTDTQYF. CDR3 nucleotides: TGTGCCAGTAGTATCAGGGGTCAAACAGATACGCAGTATTTT.

This clone was seen many times. The V gene is TRBV5-6, the J gene TRBJ2-5; no firm D call. Germline V gene data show CDR1 as SGHDT and CDR2 as YYEEEE. The CDR3 length is 11 residues. Trimming cost V 7 bases and J 5 bases, with 9 bases left between them. CDR3 DNA sequence: TGTGCCAGCCTCTTTGGGGAGACCCAGTACTTC. Protein: CASLFGETQYF. Drawing the rest from reference TRBV5-6 and TRBJ2-5, the complete variable domain is DAGVTQSPTHLIKTRGQQVTLRCSPKSGHDTVSWYQQALGQGPQFIFQYYEEEERQRGNFPDRFSGHQFPNYSSELNVNALLLGDSALYLCASLFGETQYFGPGTRLLVL.

The chain is built from TRBV27 and TRBJ1-4, with 9 bases matching TRBD1. CDR3 length: 16 amino acids. Germline V gene lookup returns CDR1 MNHEY and CDR2 SMNVEV (reference sequence). After removal of 5 bases from V and 6 bases from J, the junction contained 10 bases not matched to a gene. CDR3 sequence (DNA): TGTGCCAGCAGTGGACCCGGGACAGGGCACGATGAAAAACTGTTTTTT. Translating gives CASSGPGTGHDEKLFF.

This clone was detected once. The rearrangement links TRBV27 to TRBJ1-4, with D possibly matching TRBD1 (6 bases). Looked up from germline, CDR1 is MNHEY and CDR2 is SMNVEV (reference sequence). The CDR3 runs 17 residues. V was pared by 6 bases and J by 10 bases, with 27 bases between. The CDR3, as DNA: TGTGCCAGCAGACCCTGGCAGGGGAGAGAGGGGTTGGGAAAACTGTTTTTT. Residues: CASRPWQGREGLGKLFF.

This clone appeared many times. The chain links TRBV6-6 to TRBJ2-1; D may correspond to TRBD1 or TRBD2 (5 bases each). CDR1 is MNHNY and CDR2 is SVGAGI in the germline V gene (reference sequence). The V end lost 5 bases, the J end lost 12 bases, and 20 bases lay between the germline ends. This CDR3 spans 14 amino acids. The CDR3 sequence is CASSPGTAGYRQFF. CDR3 DNA sequence: TGTGCCAGCAGTCCGGGGACGGCTGGTTATAGGCAGTTCTTC.

This chain links TRBV5-1 with TRBJ2-1; 13 nucleotides match TRBD2. J was trimmed by 6 bases and V by 3 bases; bases with no gene match: 9. Germline CDR1 is SGHRS and CDR2 is YFSETQ. The CDR3 extends over 17 amino acids. CDR3 protein: CASSSALAGGPGNEQFF. The CDR3 coding sequence is TGCGCCAGCAGCTCAGCACTAGCGGGAGGGCCTGGCAATGAGCAGTTCTTC.

Concerning this clone itself: Compared with germline, one end of the junction differs, possibly owing to a read error. The V gene is TRBV11-3, the J gene TRBJ1-2, with TRBD1 matching 12 bases. The CDR3 extends over 19 amino acids. Germline CDR1 reads SGHNT; CDR2 reads YENEEA. CDR3 nucleotide sequence: TGTGCCAGCGGCTTACCCCAGGTGGGACAGGGGGCCCCACCCTATGGCTACACCTTC. Encoded protein: CASGLPQVGQGAPPYGYTF.

V is TRBV6-5 and J is TRBJ1-6; 7 nucleotides match TRBD1. V was clipped by 3 bases and J by 11 bases; unmatched bases: 10. The CDR3 is 15 residues long. Germline CDR1 reads MNHEY; CDR2 reads SVGAGI. Here the CDR3 reads CASSYRDSLRAPLHF. CDR3 coding DNA: TGTGCCAGCAGTTATCGGGACAGCCTTAGGGCACCCCTCCACTTT.

The chain joins TRBV29-1 to TRBJ2-2; either TRBD1 or TRBD2 may fit D (6 bases each). The V gene lost 7 bases and the J gene lost 4 bases, with 19 bases spanning the gap. Germline CDR1 is SQVTM and CDR2 is ANQGSEA. The CDR3 contains 15 residues. CDR3 residues: CSANRGGRGTGELFF. CDR3 in DNA: TGCAGCGCCAACCGAGGGGGGCGCGGCACCGGGGAGCTGTTTTTT.

The rearrangement uses TRBV4-1 and TRBJ1-1, with TRBD1 identical over 7 bases. Germline CDR1 and CDR2: MGHRA and YSYEKL. There are 14 residues in the CDR3. V was clipped by 4 bases and J by 8 bases; unmatched bases: 10. CDR3 amino acids: CASSLRDSFGEAFF. The DNA of the CDR3 is TGCGCCAGCAGCCTTCGGGACAGTTTTGGGGAAGCTTTCTTT.

The chain uses TRBV5-6 and TRBJ2-3; the match to TRBD1 covers 7 bases. V was clipped by 5 bases and J by 1 base; unmatched bases: 4. Germline values: CDR1 SGHDT, CDR2 YYEEEE. The CDR3 totals 14 residues. CDR3 in amino acids: CASRRQGGTDTQYF. The CDR3 coding sequence is TGTGCCAGCAGACGACAGGGTGGCACAGATACGCAGTATTTT.

This clone has a single count. This rearrangement joins TRBV6-5 to TRBJ1-2, with TRBD1 matching over 7 bases. V gave up 8 bases and J gave up 9 bases; unmatched junction bases: 6. The germline V gene has CDR1 MNHEY and CDR2 SVGAGI. This CDR3 has 11 residues. CDR3 bases: TGTGCCAGCGACAGGGTACCCCGCTACACCTTC. Residues: CASDRVPRYTF.

The genes are TRBV7-6 and TRBJ2-7; D is undetermined. The germline V gene has CDR1 SGHVS and CDR2 FNYEAQ. Trimming removed 7 bases at V and 4 bases at J, with 20 bases between. This CDR3 comprises 15 residues. The chain's CDR3 is CASTKADGSGYEQYF. In DNA, the CDR3 is TGTGCCAGCACCAAGGCGGACGGGTCAGGTTACGAGCAGTACTTC. The variable domain in full, with the rest retrieved from reference TRBV7-6 and TRBJ2-7, is GAGVSQSPRYKVTKRGQDVALRCDPISGHVSLYWYRQALGQGPEFLTYFNYEAQQDKSGLPNDRFSAERPEGSISTLTIQRTEQRDSAMYRCASTKADGSGYEQYFGPGTRLTVT.

Note on this clone: A read error may explain this, as a much larger clone is one base away. The identical CDR3 is also encoded by other nucleotide sequences in the sample. The V and J genes are TRBV6-1 and TRBJ1-2, with D perhaps matching TRBD1 (6 bases). This CDR3 has 13 residues. The germline V gene encodes CDR1 MNHNS and CDR2 SASEGT. V was pared by 10 bases and J by 5 bases, with 17 bases between. CDR3 in amino acids: CAIEGGGNYGYTF. The CDR3 nucleotides are TGTGCCATCGAGGGAGGGGGTAATTATGGCTACACCTTC.

This clone was seen once. The chain combines TRBV9 with TRBJ1-2; weak D call: TRBD1 (5 bases). V dropped 0 bases and J dropped 5 bases, with 8 bases sitting between them. This CDR3 is built from 13 residues. Germline V lookup: CDR1 SGDLS, CDR2 YYNGEE. The chain's CDR3 is CASSVVSGYGYTF. The CDR3 nucleotides are TGTGCCAGCAGCGTAGTTTCAGGGTATGGCTACACCTTC.

This clone was counted only a few times. The chain combines TRBV15 with TRBJ1-5; possible D gene TRBD1, 5 bases. In germline, CDR1 is LNHNV, CDR2 YYDKDF (reference sequence). The CDR3 loop spans 14 amino acids. V was cut by 1 base and J by 6 bases, with 10 bases left in between. CDR3 protein: CATSRGGAAQPQHF. In nucleotides, the CDR3 is TGTGCCACCAGCAGAGGAGGGGCGGCTCAGCCCCAGCATTTT.

This clone was counted a single time. This chain joins TRBV11-1 and TRBJ1-6; D might be TRBD1 (5 bases). The V end was cut by 2 bases, the J end by 10 bases, with 15 bases between. The CDR3 has 15 amino acids. In germline, CDR1 is SGHAT, CDR2 FQDESV (reference sequence). The CDR3: CASSLRQGWLSPLHF. The DNA of the CDR3 is TGTGCCAGCAGCTTAAGGCAGGGCTGGCTCTCACCCCTCCACTTT.

The rearrangement joins TRBV7-3 to TRBJ2-1; D is tentatively TRBD1 or TRBD2 (6 bases each). This CDR3 spans 14 amino acids. With 2 bases removed from V and 5 bases from J, the gap between germline ends came to 10 bases. Germline values: CDR1 SGHTA, CDR2 FQGTGA. CDR3 sequence reads: CASSLGGGDNEQFF. The CDR3 DNA is TGTGCCAGCAGCTTAGGGGGCGGGGACAATGAGCAGTTCTTC.

This clone was detected only once. The rearrangement uses TRBV25-1 and TRBJ2-7; D gene uncertain. V lost 1 base to trimming and J lost 1 base, with 11 bases between them. The V gene's germline CDR1 is MGHDK and CDR2 SYGVNS. The CDR3 contains 15 residues. CDR3 in DNA: TGTGCCAGCAGTGAATCCGGTTTAGGGTCCTACGAGCAGTACTTC. It yields the protein CASSESGLGSYEQYF.

The V and J genes are TRBV7-2 and TRBJ1-1; D gene unclear. CDR1 and CDR2 from the germline V gene are SGHTA and FQGNSA. The germline V and J ends were trimmed by 4 bases and 4 bases, with 10 bases remaining between them. This CDR3 has 13 amino acids. The CDR3 loop is CASSSQVTTEAFF. The CDR3 DNA reads TGTGCCAGCAGCTCTCAGGTTACCACTGAAGCTTTCTTT.

This chain connects TRBV9 to TRBJ2-1; 8 bases fit TRBD2. V lost 6 bases to trimming and J lost 8 bases; unmatched junction nucleotides: 10. This CDR3 is 14 amino acids long. Per germline, CDR1 SGDLS and CDR2 YYNGEE. CDR3 sequence (DNA): TGTGCCAGCACGACGGCGGGAGGCGTGGATGAGCAGTTCTTC. Translation: CASTTAGGVDEQFF.

Details on this clone: It is unclear where the CDR3 begins or ends on the DNA, so no DNA is shown, and the CDR3 is as TCRdb lists it. The CDR3: CASSYISATNTGELFF. The genes are TRBV6-5 and TRBJ2-2. Germline CDR1 reads MNHEY; CDR2 reads SVGAGI. The CDR3 is 16 residues long, ends included.